This entry describes one TCR beta chain. An end of the junction does not agree with germline; a read error may underlie this. Original handling: Reference gene primer amplification in the assay estimated nucleated cell counts. Measured with immunoSEQ multiplex PCR; TCRdb has only the in-frame clones, and not every one. Clone size and the V and J calls come from that table; the DNA yielded D and trimming. The sample lists around 250,000 clones, approximately 88% seen once, with 3% to 3.5% in the top ten. The source of the sample is a study of blood T cell repertoires in COVID-19. Germline CDR1 and CDR2: SGHRS and YFSETQ. The CDR3 has 16 residues. Ages ranged from about 18 to 89 years, with residence in approximately 25 US areas.

The TCR was taken from a middle-aged woman who had been exposed to COVID-19. The material sequenced was PBMCs or T cells enriched from blood (not recorded which). V and J are TRBV5-1 and TRBJ1-1, with TRBD1 identical over 8 bases. In DNA form, the CDR3 reads TGTGCCAGCAGCTTGGCCCAGGGGGCCATGAACACTGAAGCTTTCTTT. It is translated as CASSLAQGAMNTEAFF.